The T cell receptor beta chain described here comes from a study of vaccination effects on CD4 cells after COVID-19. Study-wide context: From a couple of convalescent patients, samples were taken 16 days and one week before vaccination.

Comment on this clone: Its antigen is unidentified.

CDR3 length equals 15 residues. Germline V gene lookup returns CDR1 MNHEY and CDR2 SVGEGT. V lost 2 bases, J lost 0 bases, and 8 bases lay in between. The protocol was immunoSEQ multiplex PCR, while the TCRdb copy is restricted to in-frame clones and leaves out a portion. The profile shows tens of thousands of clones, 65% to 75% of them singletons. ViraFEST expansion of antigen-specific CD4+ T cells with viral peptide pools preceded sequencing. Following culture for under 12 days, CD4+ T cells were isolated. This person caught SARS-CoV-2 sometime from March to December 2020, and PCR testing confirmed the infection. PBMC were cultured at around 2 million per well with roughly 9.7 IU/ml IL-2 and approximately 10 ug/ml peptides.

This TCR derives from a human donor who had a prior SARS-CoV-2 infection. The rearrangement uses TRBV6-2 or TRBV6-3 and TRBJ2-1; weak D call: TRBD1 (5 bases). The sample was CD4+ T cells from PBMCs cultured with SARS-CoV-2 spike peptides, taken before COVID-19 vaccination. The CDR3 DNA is TGTGCCAGCAGTTACGGGGCTCCCTCCTACAATGAGCAGTTCTTC. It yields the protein CASSYGAPSYNEQFF.